This T cell receptor (beta chain) was recorded in a study of human T cells and chemical hapten exposure. Points from the study as a whole: Compared with pre-sensitization or healthy control sets, expanded TCRs clustered more.

MiXCR, run by TCRdb on the RACE reads, gives a single entry per CDR3 protein. The sample has 300,000 to 450,000 distinct CDR3 sequences, around 5.5% seen once. Germline assignment: CDR1 SEHNR and CDR2 FQNEAQ (reference sequence). With 8 bases removed from V and 6 bases from J, the gap between germline ends came to 11 bases. The CDR3 covers 12 residues. The time point: pre-sensitization, week 0. Regarding treatment: therapeutic diphenylcyclopropenone sensitization with weekly scalp DPC. This clonotype was seen at least ten times. Its antigen is as yet unknown. The TCR was taken from a woman in her forties or fifties with alopecia areata. Some clones in this sample may be carry-over from other donors' samples. The chain links TRBV7-9 to TRBJ2-1, with a weak D call TRBD2 (6 bases). The specimen was whole blood, collected in connection with sensitization to the hapten diphenylcyclopropenone (DPC). DNA for the CDR3: TGTGCCAGCGAGCGCGGGGCCAATGAGCAGTTCTTC. Translated: CASERGANEQFF.